This TCR beta chain was obtained from a study of blood T cell repertoires in COVID-19 (dated by TCRdb to about 2020). About the full investigation: Samples covering the acute and convalescent phases of COVID-19 were provided by collaborators in the United States, Italy and Spain. The sample metadata nearly always contained a de-identified subject ID, COVID-19 status, age in years and sex. Subjects who had been exposed to COVID-19, were actively infected with it, or had recovered from it provided the deeply sampled blood TCRbeta repertoires that made up the dataset. Where available, HLA class I and class II types were taken from metadata supplied by the sample provider and were not determined by assay-based typing. The prospective study material was composed of cDNA or gDNA derived from T cells, B-cell-depleted T cells, or PBMCs. The samples were drawn from the first 160 participants of the ongoing ImmuneRACE study and from about 1,200 subjects provided by 6 global collaborators. The repertoires were released in a freely available public database intended as a resource for research on the immune response to SARS-CoV-2. The study at large found these results: How much clinical and demographic metadata was included differed by source and by participant, and the metadata was provided uncurated.

Turning to this clone: What this receptor recognizes is not known. No qualities accompany the bases; no much larger clone lies one base away.

The immunoSEQ Assay, a bias-controlled multiplex PCR, was used to amplify TCRbeta CDR3 regions from genomic DNA. The published analysis was carried out like this. The number of nucleated cells in each sample was estimated by amplification of reference gene primers within the assay. To quantify the absolute abundance of each unique TCRbeta CDR3 rearrangement, sequence reads were collapsed and filtered. For each sample, productive Simpson clonality was calculated as the square root of Simpson's diversity index over productive rearrangements. The clones in this table, taken by TCRdb from immuneACCESS, are in-frame only. Not every clone is retained; where verified, under half of the shortfall comes from an unresolved V gene, and the cause of the rest is unknown. V and J calls and clone size are those listed in that table; D and trimming were worked out from the DNA. This sample has approximately 210,000 clones in its table, and roughly 88% of those were observed once. The top ten hold around 15% of the sample.

Participants in the prospective study were aged roughly 18 to 89 years, lived in under 30 United States geographic areas, and enrolled through a virtual design. Cohort assignment in the prospective study relied on participant-reported clinical history from a screening survey and a study questionnaire. In the prospective study, whole blood, serum and a nasopharyngeal or oropharyngeal swab were collected from each participant by mobile phlebotomists. Participants in the prospective study had the option to provide additional blood draws and questionnaires over an approximately 2-month period. Prospective study blood samples were shipped either frozen or at room temperature before DNA extraction. Germline trimming: 0 bases from V, 8 bases from J; junction bases outside gene matches: 7. From a lookup of the germline V gene, CDR1 and CDR2 are SGHTA and FQGNSA. The CDR3 measures 16 amino acids from cysteine to phenylalanine. Only the CDR3 DNA stays, 48 bases, in frame from base 1.

The material sequenced was PBMCs or T cells enriched from blood (not recorded which). Recombination joined TRBV7-2 with TRBJ1-6, with 7 bases aligning to TRBD1. The receptor was derived from a woman aged 45-60 years with acute COVID-19. The sequenced DNA: TGTGCCAGCAGCTTAGCCGGGACAGTTAATGATTCACCCCTCCACTTT. Its translation is CASSLAGTVNDSPLHF.